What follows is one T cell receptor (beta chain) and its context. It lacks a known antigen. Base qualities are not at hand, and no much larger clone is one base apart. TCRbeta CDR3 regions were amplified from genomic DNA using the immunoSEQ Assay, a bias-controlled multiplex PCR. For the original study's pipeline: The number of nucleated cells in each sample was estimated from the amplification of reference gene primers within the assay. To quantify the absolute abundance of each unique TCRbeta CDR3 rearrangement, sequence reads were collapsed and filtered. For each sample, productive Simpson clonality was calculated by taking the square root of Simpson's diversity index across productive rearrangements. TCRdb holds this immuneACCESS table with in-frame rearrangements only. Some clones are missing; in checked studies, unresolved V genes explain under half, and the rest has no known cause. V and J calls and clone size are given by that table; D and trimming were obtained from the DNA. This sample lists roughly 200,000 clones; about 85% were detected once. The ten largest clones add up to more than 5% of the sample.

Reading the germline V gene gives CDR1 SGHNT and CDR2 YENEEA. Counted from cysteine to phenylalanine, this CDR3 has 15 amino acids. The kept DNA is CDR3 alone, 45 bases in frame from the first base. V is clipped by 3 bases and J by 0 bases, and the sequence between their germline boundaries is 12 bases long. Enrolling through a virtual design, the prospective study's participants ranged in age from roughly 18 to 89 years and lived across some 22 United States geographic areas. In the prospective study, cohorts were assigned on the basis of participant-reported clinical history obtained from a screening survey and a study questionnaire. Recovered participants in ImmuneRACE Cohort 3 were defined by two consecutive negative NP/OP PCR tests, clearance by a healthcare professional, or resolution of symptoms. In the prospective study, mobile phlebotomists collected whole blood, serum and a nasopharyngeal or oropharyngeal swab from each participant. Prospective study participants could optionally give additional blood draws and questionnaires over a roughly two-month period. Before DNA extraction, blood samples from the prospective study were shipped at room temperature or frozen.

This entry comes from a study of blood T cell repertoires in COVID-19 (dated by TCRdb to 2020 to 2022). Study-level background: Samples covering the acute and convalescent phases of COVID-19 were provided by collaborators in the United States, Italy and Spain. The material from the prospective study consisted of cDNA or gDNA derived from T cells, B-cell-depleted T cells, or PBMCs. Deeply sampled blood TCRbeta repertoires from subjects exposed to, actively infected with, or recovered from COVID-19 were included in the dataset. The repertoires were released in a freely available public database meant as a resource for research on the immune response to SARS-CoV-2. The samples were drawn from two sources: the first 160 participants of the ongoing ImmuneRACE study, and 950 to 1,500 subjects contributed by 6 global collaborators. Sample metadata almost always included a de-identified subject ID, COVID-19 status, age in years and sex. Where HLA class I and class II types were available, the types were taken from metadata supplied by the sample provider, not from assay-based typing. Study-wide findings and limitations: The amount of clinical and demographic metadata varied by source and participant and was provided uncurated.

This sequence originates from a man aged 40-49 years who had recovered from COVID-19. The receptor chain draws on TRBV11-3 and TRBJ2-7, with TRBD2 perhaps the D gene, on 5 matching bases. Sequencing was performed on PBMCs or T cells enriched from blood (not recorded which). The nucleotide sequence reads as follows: TGTGCCAGCAGCTTGGCCGGGGAGAGCTCCTACGAGCAGTACTTC. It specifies CASSLAGESSYEQYF.